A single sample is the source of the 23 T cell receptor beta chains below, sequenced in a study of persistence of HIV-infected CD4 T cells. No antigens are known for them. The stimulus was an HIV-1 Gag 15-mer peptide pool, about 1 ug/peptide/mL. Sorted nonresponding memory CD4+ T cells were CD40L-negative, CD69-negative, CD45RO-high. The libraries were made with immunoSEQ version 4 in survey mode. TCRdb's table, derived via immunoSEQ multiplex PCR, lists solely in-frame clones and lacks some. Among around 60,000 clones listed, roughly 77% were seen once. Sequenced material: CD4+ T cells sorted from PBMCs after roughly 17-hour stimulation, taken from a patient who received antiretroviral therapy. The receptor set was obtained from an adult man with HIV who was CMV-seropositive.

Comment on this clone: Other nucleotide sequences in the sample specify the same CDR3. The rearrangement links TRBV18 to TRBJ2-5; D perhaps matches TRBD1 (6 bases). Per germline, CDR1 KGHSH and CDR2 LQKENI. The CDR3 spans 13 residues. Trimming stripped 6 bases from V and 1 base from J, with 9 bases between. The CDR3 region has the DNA TGTGCCAGCTCCAGGGACACCCAAGAGACCCAGTACTTC. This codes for CASSRDTQETQYF. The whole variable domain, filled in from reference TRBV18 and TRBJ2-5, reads NAGVMQNPRHLVRRRGQEARLRCSPMKGHSHVYWYRQLPEEGLKFMVYLQKENIIDESGMPKERFSAEFPKEGPSILRIQQVVRGDSAAYFCASSRDTQETQYFGPGTRLLVL.

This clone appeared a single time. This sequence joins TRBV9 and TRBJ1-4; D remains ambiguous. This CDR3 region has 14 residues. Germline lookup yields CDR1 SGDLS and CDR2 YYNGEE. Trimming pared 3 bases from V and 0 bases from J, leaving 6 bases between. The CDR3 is CASSGTSTNEKLFF. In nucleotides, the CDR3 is TGTGCCAGCAGCGGAACCTCAACTAATGAAAAACTGTTTTTT.

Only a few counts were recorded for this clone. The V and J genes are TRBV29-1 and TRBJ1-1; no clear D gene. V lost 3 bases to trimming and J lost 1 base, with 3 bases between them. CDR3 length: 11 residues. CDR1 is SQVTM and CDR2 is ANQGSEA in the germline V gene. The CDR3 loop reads CSVERNTEAFF. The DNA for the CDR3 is TGCAGCGTTGAGCGGAACACTGAAGCTTTCTTT.

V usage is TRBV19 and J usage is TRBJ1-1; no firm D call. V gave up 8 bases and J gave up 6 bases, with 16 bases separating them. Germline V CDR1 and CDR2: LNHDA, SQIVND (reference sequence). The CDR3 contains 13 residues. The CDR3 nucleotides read TGTGCCAGTTGCTCGCCCCGTGGGTCTGAAGCTTTCTTT. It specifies CASCSPRGSEAFF.

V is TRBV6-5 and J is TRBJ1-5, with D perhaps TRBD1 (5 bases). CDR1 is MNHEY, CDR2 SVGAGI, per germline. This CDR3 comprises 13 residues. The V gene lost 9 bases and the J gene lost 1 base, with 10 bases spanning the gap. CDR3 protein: CASIQGSNQPQHF. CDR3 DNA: TGTGCCAGTATCCAGGGCAGCAATCAGCCCCAGCATTTT.

The CDR3 DNA reads TGTGCCAGCAGCCCGCAAAATGGGCCCCTCCACTTT. This codes for CASSPQNGPLHF. V gene TRBV7-9 combines with J gene TRBJ1-6; no firm D call. Germline V gene data show CDR1 as SEHNR and CDR2 as FQNEAQ (reference sequence). This CDR3 is 12 amino acids long. V gave up 5 bases and J gave up 13 bases, with 12 bases separating them.

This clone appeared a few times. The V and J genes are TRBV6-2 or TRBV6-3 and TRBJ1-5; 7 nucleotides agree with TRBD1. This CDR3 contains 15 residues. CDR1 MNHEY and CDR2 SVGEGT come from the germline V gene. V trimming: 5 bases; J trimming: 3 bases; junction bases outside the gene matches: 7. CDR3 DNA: TGTGCCAGCAGTCACTACAGGGGACTCAATCAGCCCCAGCATTTT. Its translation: CASSHYRGLNQPQHF.

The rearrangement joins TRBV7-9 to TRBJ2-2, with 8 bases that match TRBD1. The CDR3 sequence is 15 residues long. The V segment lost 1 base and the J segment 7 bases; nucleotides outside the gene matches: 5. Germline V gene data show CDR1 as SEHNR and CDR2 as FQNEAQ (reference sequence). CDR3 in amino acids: CASSLGQGYDGELFF. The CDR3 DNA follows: TGTGCCAGCAGCTTAGGACAGGGGTATGACGGGGAGCTGTTTTTT.

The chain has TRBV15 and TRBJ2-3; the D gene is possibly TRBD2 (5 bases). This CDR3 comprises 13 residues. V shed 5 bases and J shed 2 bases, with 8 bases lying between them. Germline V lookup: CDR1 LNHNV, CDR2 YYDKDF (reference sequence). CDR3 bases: TGTGCCACCAGCCCCCGGGACACAGATACGCAGTATTTT. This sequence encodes CATSPRDTDTQYF.

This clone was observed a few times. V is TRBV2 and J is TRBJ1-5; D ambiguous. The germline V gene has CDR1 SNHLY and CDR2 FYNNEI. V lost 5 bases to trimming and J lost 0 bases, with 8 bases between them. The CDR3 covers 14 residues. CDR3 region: CASSRVYSNQPQHF. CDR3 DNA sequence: TGTGCCAGCAGTAGGGTATATAGCAATCAGCCCCAGCATTTT. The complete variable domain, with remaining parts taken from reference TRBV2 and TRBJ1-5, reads EPEVTQTPSHQVTQMGQEVILRCVPISNHLYFYWYRQILGQKVEFLVSFYNNEISEKSEIFDDQFSVERPDGSNFTLKIRSTKLEDSAMYFCASSRVYSNQPQHFGDGTRLSIL.

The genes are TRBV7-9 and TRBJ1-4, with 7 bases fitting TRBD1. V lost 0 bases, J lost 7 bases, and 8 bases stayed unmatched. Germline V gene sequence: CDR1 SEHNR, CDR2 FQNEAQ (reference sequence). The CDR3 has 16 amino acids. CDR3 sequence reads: CASSLAKGAAGEKLFF. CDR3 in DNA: TGTGCCAGCAGCTTAGCGAAGGGGGCGGCGGGTGAAAAACTGTTTTTT.

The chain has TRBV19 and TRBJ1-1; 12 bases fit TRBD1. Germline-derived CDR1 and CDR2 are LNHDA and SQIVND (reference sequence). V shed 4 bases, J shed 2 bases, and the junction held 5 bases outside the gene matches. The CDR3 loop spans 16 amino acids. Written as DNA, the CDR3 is TGTGCCAGTAGTACCCGGGACAGGGGGCGCAACACTGAAGCTTTCTTT. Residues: CASSTRDRGRNTEAFF.

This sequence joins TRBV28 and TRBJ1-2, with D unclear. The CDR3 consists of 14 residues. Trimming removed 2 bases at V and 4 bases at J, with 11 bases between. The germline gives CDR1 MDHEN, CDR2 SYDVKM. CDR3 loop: CASSLALAGYGYTF. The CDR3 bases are TGTGCCAGCAGTTTAGCCCTGGCAGGCTATGGCTACACCTTC.

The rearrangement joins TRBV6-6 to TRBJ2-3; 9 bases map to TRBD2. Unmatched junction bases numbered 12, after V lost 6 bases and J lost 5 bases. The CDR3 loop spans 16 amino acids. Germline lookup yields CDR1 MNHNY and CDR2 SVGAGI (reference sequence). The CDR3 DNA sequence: TGTGCCAGCAGCCTAGGACTAGCGTGGGGTGGAGATACGCAGTATTTT. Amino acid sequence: CASSLGLAWGGDTQYF.

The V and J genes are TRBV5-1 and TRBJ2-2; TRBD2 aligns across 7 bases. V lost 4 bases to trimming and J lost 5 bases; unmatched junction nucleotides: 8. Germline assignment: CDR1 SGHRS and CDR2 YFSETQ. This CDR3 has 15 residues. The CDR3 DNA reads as TGCGCCAGCAGCCTGGACGGAGCGGGAACCGGGGAGCTGTTTTTT. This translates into CASSLDGAGTGELFF.

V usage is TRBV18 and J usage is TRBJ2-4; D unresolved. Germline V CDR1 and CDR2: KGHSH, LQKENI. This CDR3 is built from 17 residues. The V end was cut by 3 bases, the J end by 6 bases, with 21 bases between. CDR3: CASSPTPLLEALNIQYF. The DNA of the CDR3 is TGTGCCAGCTCACCCACCCCTCTCTTGGAAGCACTAAACATTCAGTACTTC.

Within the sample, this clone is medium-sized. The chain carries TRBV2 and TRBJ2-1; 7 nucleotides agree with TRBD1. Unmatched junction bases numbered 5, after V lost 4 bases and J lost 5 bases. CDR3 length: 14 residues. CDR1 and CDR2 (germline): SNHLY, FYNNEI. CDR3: CASSVGQGDNEQFF. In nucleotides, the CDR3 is TGTGCCAGCAGTGTCGGGCAGGGGGACAATGAGCAGTTCTTC.

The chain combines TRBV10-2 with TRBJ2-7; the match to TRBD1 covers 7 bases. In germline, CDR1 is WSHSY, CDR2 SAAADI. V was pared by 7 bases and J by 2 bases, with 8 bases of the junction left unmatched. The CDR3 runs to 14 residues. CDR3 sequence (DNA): TGCGCCAGCATGGACAGGTTGCTTACCTACGAGCAGTACTTC. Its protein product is CASMDRLLTYEQYF.

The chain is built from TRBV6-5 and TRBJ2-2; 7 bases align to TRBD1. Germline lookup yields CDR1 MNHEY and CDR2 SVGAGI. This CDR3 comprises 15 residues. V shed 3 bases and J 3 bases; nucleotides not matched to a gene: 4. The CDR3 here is CASSYRQGYTGELFF. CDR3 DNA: TGTGCCAGCAGTTATAGACAGGGCTACACCGGGGAGCTGTTTTTT.

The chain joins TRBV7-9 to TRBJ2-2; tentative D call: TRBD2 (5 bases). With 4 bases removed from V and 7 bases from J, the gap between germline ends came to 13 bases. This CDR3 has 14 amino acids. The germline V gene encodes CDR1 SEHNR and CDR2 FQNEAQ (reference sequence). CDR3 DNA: TGTGCCAGCAGCTCCCCCGGCCGGGGCGGGGAGCTGTTTTTT. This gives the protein CASSSPGRGGELFF.

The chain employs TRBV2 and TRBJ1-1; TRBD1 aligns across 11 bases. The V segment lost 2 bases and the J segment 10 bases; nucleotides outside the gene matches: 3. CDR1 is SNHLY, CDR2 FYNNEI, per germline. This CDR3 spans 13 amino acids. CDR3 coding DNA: TGTGCCAGCAGTGAACGGGACAGGGGGGCAGCTTTCTTT. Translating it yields CASSERDRGAAFF.

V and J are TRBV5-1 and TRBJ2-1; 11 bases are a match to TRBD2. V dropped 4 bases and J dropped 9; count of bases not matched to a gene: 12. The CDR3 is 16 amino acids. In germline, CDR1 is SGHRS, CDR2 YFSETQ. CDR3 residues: CASSPGPGTSGREQFF. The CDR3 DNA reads TGCGCCAGCAGCCCCGGCCCCGGGACTAGCGGACGTGAGCAGTTCTTC.

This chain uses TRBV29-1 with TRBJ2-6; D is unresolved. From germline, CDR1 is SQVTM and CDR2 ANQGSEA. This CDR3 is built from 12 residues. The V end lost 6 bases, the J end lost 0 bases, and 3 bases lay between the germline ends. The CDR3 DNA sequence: TGCAGCGTGAGCTCTGGGGCCAACGTCCTGACTTTC. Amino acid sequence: CSVSSGANVLTF.